The 14 T cell receptor beta chains below were found in one sample sequenced in a study of identical twins. TCRdb redid the calling of the 5' RACE reads with MiXCR, one entry per CDR3 protein. Among 200,000 to 250,000 distinct CDR3 sequences, more than 9% were seen once, and the ten largest hold 10%. Sequencing used memory T cells sorted from blood. The receptors were gathered from a man aged 45-60 years in good health.

At least ten counts were recorded for this clonotype. The chain carries TRBV5-1 and TRBJ2-3, with 7 nucleotides matching TRBD2. Per germline, CDR1 SGHRS and CDR2 YFSETQ. V was pared by 3 bases and J by 5 bases, with 9 bases of the junction left unmatched. This CDR3 contains 15 residues. The CDR3 DNA sequence: TGCGCCAGCAGCTCCCGCGGACTAGAGGGAGATACGCAGTATTTT. Its translation: CASSSRGLEGDTQYF.

V is TRBV2 and J is TRBJ1-2; no definite D call. Germline V CDR1 and CDR2: SNHLY, FYNNEI. The CDR3 runs to 14 residues. Trimming removed 6 bases at V and 10 bases at J, with 21 bases between. The CDR3 DNA reads as TGTGCCAGCAGCCCCCTTGTGGAGGGCGGTGACTACACCTTC. It codes for CASSPLVEGGDYTF.

This clonotype came up a few times. The V gene is TRBV12-3 or TRBV12-4, the J gene TRBJ2-3; 13 bases map to TRBD2. V lost 6 bases and J lost 4; bases outside the gene matches: 4. This CDR3 has 15 amino acids. The CDR3 DNA reads TGTGCCAGCAGACGGACTAGCGGGAGACCAGATACGCAGTATTTT. Translating gives CASRRTSGRPDTQYF.

This clonotype was detected many times. The chain recombines TRBV28 with TRBJ1-1; unclear D gene. V lost 5 bases to trimming and J lost 2 bases, with 12 bases between them. The V gene's germline CDR1 is MDHEN and CDR2 SYDVKM. CDR3 length: 14 residues. In DNA, the CDR3 is TGTGCCAGCAGTCCGCGGTCCTTAAACACTGAAGCTTTCTTT. This translates into CASSPRSLNTEAFF.

This clonotype was recorded a few times. V is TRBV20-1 and J is TRBJ2-7, with TRBD1 identical over 7 bases. The CDR3 contains 13 residues. Germline-derived CDR1 and CDR2 are DFQATT and SNEGSKA (reference sequence). V trimming: 4 bases; J trimming: 6 bases; junction bases outside the gene matches: 9. The DNA of the CDR3 is TGCAGTGCTACTCCTGGGACAGTAGCCGAGCAGTACTTC. This translates into CSATPGTVAEQYF.

This clonotype appeared many times. V usage is TRBV9 and J usage is TRBJ2-3; 14 bases align to TRBD2. The germline V gene encodes CDR1 SGDLS and CDR2 YYNGEE. The trim removed 4 bases at V and 3 bases at J, leaving 1 base unmatched. The CDR3 extends over 15 amino acids. The CDR3 loop reads CASSRTSGRTDTQYF. The CDR3 bases are TGTGCCAGCAGCAGGACTAGCGGGAGGACAGATACGCAGTATTTT.

The chain uses TRBV7-6 and TRBJ2-7; the D gene could be TRBD1 or TRBD2 (5 bases each). V was pared by 1 base and J by 6 bases, with 13 bases between. Germline V gene data show CDR1 as SGHVS and CDR2 as FNYEAQ. CDR3 size: 14 residues. CDR3 sequence reads: CASSLGGRGAEQYF. Here the CDR3 DNA reads TGTGCCAGCAGCTTAGGTGGCCGAGGGGCCGAGCAGTACTTC.

This clonotype was recorded at least ten times. The chain combines TRBV7-2 with TRBJ2-7; D remains ambiguous. The ends were cut back, 0 bases at V and 6 bases at J, with 9 bases in the middle. The CDR3 loop spans 13 amino acids. The germline V gene has CDR1 SGHTA and CDR2 FQGNSA. The CDR3 sequence is CASSLAEQFEQYF. The DNA of the CDR3 is TGTGCCAGCAGCTTAGCGGAGCAATTCGAGCAGTACTTC.

This clonotype was picked up a small number of times. V is TRBV4-2 and J is TRBJ1-4, with D possibly TRBD1 on 6 matching bases. The CDR3 extends over 16 amino acids. The V end was cut by 0 bases, the J end by 0 bases, with 8 bases between. CDR1 is LGHNA and CDR2 is YNFKEQ in the germline V gene. CDR3 amino acids: CASSQEGAATNEKLFF. The CDR3 nucleotides are TGTGCCAGCAGCCAAGAGGGGGCAGCAACTAATGAAAAACTGTTTTTT.

This clonotype has a count of ten or more. The genes are TRBV7-2 and TRBJ2-2; 11 positions agree with TRBD2. This CDR3 has 17 amino acids. Germline values: CDR1 SGHTA, CDR2 FQGNSA. Germline trimming cut 2 bases from V and 5 bases from J; bases unmatched to any gene: 7. CDR3 nucleotides: TGTGCCAGCAGCTTACTAGCGGGAGGAGGTGTTACCGGGGAGCTGTTTTTT. Its protein is CASSLLAGGGVTGELFF.

In this sample, this clonotype turned up many times. The gene calls are TRBV5-1 and TRBJ2-7; 9 bases map to TRBD1. Germline values: CDR1 SGHRS, CDR2 YFSETQ. The CDR3 sequence is 16 residues long. The junction had 12 bases not matched to a gene; V was cut back by 4 bases and J by 4 bases. CDR3 loop: CASSPVTGQGLYEQYF. DNA for the CDR3: TGCGCCAGCAGCCCGGTAACGGGACAGGGTCTTTACGAGCAGTACTTC.

This clonotype came up many times. The CDR3 is CASSLASGVPDTQYF. For the CDR3, the DNA is TGCGCCAGCAGCTTGGCCTCGGGAGTTCCGGATACGCAGTATTTT. This chain links TRBV5-1 with TRBJ2-3; weak D call: TRBD2 (6 bases). This CDR3 has 15 amino acids. The V end was cut by 0 bases, the J end by 6 bases, with 14 bases between. Germline assignment: CDR1 SGHRS and CDR2 YFSETQ.

This clonotype was recorded a few times. The V gene is TRBV6-5, the J gene TRBJ2-2; the D is unclear. This CDR3 comprises 14 residues. CDR1 MNHEY and CDR2 SVGAGI come from the germline V gene. V shed 4 bases and J shed 0 bases, with 6 bases lying between them. The CDR3 DNA sequence: TGTGCCAGCAGTTCGCCAGCGAACACCGGGGAGCTGTTTTTT. This translates into CASSSPANTGELFF.

This clonotype was counted many times. The chain joins TRBV5-6 to TRBJ2-5, with 10 bases aligning to TRBD2. Trimming cost V 0 bases and J 5 bases; bases outside gene matches: 4. Germline-derived CDR1 and CDR2 are SGHDT and YYEEEE. There are 15 residues in the CDR3. CDR3 DNA: TGTGCCAGCAGCTTGGGACTAGCGGGTTTGGAGACCCAGTACTTC. Amino acids: CASSLGLAGLETQYF.